A single sample gave rise to the 16 T cell receptor beta chains below, sequenced in a study of T cells after yellow fever vaccination. Each CDR3 protein gets one entry after TCRdb re-called the 5' RACE reads with MiXCR. The sample comprises approximately 12,000 distinct CDR3 sequences, under 6% of which are singletons, and around 1% rests with the top ten. The sequencing here drew on PBMCs, either bulk or a sorted T-cell subset (CD4+, CD8+, memory, or dextramer-sorted; not recorded which), taken on the day of the yellow fever booster vaccination. Receptors originate from a man younger than 45 who received the YFV17D yellow fever vaccine.

This clonotype was observed at least ten times. CDR3 amino acids: CASSYKELGQTQYF. The CDR3 DNA reads TGTGCCAGCAGTTACAAAGAACTCGGCCAGACCCAGTACTTC. This chain connects TRBV6-5 to TRBJ2-5, with D hard to call. V was trimmed by 2 bases and J by 6 bases, leaving 13 bases between them. The CDR3 is made up of 14 amino acids. Per germline, CDR1 MNHEY and CDR2 SVGAGI.

This clonotype is judged medium-sized. The genes are TRBV4-3 and TRBJ2-5; TRBD2 matches at 7 bases. CDR3 length: 15 amino acids. Germline V gene sequence: CDR1 LGHNA, CDR2 YSLEER. V shed 5 bases, J shed 5 bases, and the junction held 11 bases outside the gene matches. CDR3: CASSSAGGRGETQYF. CDR3 DNA sequence: TGCGCCAGCAGCTCCGCCGGCGGGAGAGGGGAGACCCAGTACTTC.

This clonotype was picked up many times. The chain employs TRBV20-1 and TRBJ2-2; 10 positions agree with TRBD1. The junction had 14 bases not matched to a gene; V was cut back by 4 bases and J by 6 bases. The CDR3 is 17 amino acids. Germline V gene sequence: CDR1 DFQATT, CDR2 SNEGSKA (reference sequence). The CDR3 region is CSAKSTGGGFISGELFF. CDR3 DNA: TGCAGTGCTAAATCGACAGGGGGCGGCTTTATCTCCGGGGAGCTGTTTTTT.

The chain uses TRBV11-3 and TRBJ2-7; no firm D call. CDR1 SGHNT and CDR2 YENEEA come from the germline V gene. The V gene lost 1 base and the J gene lost 3 bases, with 13 bases spanning the gap. The CDR3 is 15 amino acids. In DNA form, the CDR3 reads TGTGCCAGCAGCTTAGCCCCGCGTGACGACTACGAGCAGTACTTC. Its translation: CASSLAPRDDYEQYF.

This clonotype was detected many times. V gene TRBV19 combines with J gene TRBJ2-4, with D hard to call. Germline lookup yields CDR1 LNHDA and CDR2 SQIVND (reference sequence). The CDR3 extends over 15 amino acids. V was pared by 4 bases and J by 0 bases, with 10 bases between. In DNA form, the CDR3 reads TGTGCCAGTAGTAGTACTTGGGGAGCCAAAAACATTCAGTACTTC. Residues: CASSSTWGAKNIQYF. Full variable domain (rest looked up from reference TRBV19 and TRBJ2-4): DGGITQSPKYLFRKEGQNVTLSCEQNLNHDAMYWYRQDPGQGLRLIYYSQIVNDFQKGDIAEGYSVSREKKESFPLTVTSAQKNPTAFYLCASSSTWGAKNIQYFGAGTRLSVL.

This clonotype occurred many times. The V and J genes are TRBV5-1 and TRBJ2-1; TRBD2 agrees at 9 bases. Germline V gene sequence: CDR1 SGHRS, CDR2 YFSETQ. There are 18 residues in the CDR3. The J segment lost 9 bases and the V segment lost 3 bases, leaving 19 bases of the junction unmatched. The CDR3 loop reads CASSSRALGAGGSGEQFF. The CDR3 coding sequence is TGCGCCAGCAGCTCCCGAGCCCTAGGAGCGGGAGGCTCCGGTGAGCAGTTCTTC. The variable domain in full, with the rest retrieved from reference TRBV5-1 and TRBJ2-1, is KAGVTQTPRYLIKTRGQQVTLSCSPISGHRSVSWYQQTPGQGLQFLFEYFSETQRNKGNFPGRFSGRQFSNSRSEMNVSTLELGDSALYLCASSSRALGAGGSGEQFFGPGTRLTVL.

By share, this clonotype counts as medium-sized. The chain recombines TRBV5-1 with TRBJ2-7; tentative D call: TRBD1 (5 bases). The CDR3 spans 13 residues. Germline V gene lookup returns CDR1 SGHRS and CDR2 YFSETQ. Trimming took 3 bases from V and 2 from J, leaving 9 bases between them. CDR3: CASSYPGTYEQYF. As DNA, the CDR3 is TGCGCCAGCAGCTACCCAGGGACCTACGAGCAGTACTTC.

By share, this clonotype ranks as medium-sized. The chain links TRBV20-1 to TRBJ1-5; D is unresolved. CDR3 length equals 16 residues. V dropped 0 bases and J dropped 0 bases, with 12 bases sitting between them. Germline CDR1 reads DFQATT; CDR2 reads SNEGSKA (reference sequence). This CDR3 is CSARDGRVYSNQPQHF. CDR3 sequence (DNA): TGCAGTGCTAGAGATGGCAGAGTTTATAGCAATCAGCCCCAGCATTTT.

This clonotype was observed many times. V and J are TRBV5-4 and TRBJ2-1; no reliable D call. There are 15 residues in the CDR3. Trimming pared 0 bases from V and 4 bases from J, leaving 11 bases between. CDR1 and CDR2 from the germline V gene are SGHNT and YYREEE (reference sequence). The CDR3 here is CASSLAALPYNEQFF. The CDR3 DNA follows: TGTGCCAGCAGCTTGGCCGCCTTACCATACAATGAGCAGTTCTTC. The variable domain in full, completed from reference TRBV5-4 and TRBJ2-1, reads ETGVTQSPTHLIKTRGQQVTLRCSSQSGHNTVSWYQQALGQGPQFIFQYYREEENGRGNFPPRFSGLQFPNYSSELNVNALELDDSALYLCASSLAALPYNEQFFGPGTRLTVL.

The table lists this clonotype with many counts. The chain joins TRBV6-5 to TRBJ1-4; no firm D call. The CDR3 spans 14 residues. Germline V CDR1 and CDR2: MNHEY, SVGAGI. V was trimmed by 5 bases and J by 1 base, leaving 8 bases between them. The CDR3 region is CASSLVGTNEKLFF. The DNA of the CDR3 is TGTGCCAGCAGTCTCGTTGGAACTAATGAAAAACTGTTTTTT.

This clonotype came up many times. The V call is TRBV5-5, the J call TRBJ2-1; 14 nucleotides agree with TRBD2. Trimming cost V 3 bases and J 0 bases; bases outside gene matches: 5. The CDR3 runs to 18 residues. CDR1 SGHKS and CDR2 YYEKEE come from the germline V gene (reference sequence). The CDR3 DNA follows: TGTGCCAGCAGCTCGGGACTAGCGGGAGCCTTCTCCTACAATGAGCAGTTCTTC. Amino acids: CASSSGLAGAFSYNEQFF. The full variable domain, in which reference TRBV5-5 and TRBJ2-1 provide the parts outside the CDR3, is DAGVTQSPTHLIKTRGQQVTLRCSPISGHKSVSWYQQVLGQGPQFIFQYYEKEERGRGNFPDRFSARQFPNYSSELNVNALLLGDSALYLCASSSGLAGAFSYNEQFFGPGTRLTVL.

This clonotype was recorded at least ten times. This sequence joins TRBV11-2 and TRBJ2-1, with D possibly TRBD1 on 6 matching bases. Germline V gives CDR1 SGHAT, CDR2 FQNNGV. The CDR3 runs to 16 residues. The ends were cut back, 3 bases at V and 0 bases at J, with 12 bases in the middle. The CDR3 bases are TGTGCCAGCAGCTTCTACGACAGGAGCTCCTACAATGAGCAGTTCTTC. As protein: CASSFYDRSSYNEQFF.

This clonotype was found many times. The chain links TRBV7-2 to TRBJ2-7; D remains unclear. The CDR3 consists of 14 residues. V dropped 5 bases and J dropped 2 bases, with 13 bases sitting between them. CDR1 is SGHTA and CDR2 is FQGNSA in the germline V gene. The CDR3 DNA sequence: TGTGCCAGCAGCCCCCAGGCGGAAACCTACGAGCAGTACTTC. Amino acids: CASSPQAETYEQYF.

This clonotype was observed many times. The chain has TRBV6-5 and TRBJ2-7; D possibly uses TRBD1 or TRBD2 (5 bases each). The CDR3 is 13 amino acids. Germline V gene lookup returns CDR1 MNHEY and CDR2 SVGAGI. V was clipped by 6 bases and J by 7 bases, with 16 bases between them. The CDR3 coding sequence is TGTGCCAGCAGCCTCTACGGGGCTGGGGAGCAGTACTTC. This sequence encodes CASSLYGAGEQYF.

This clonotype has more than one count but fewer than ten. The chain carries TRBV7-2 and TRBJ2-3; D is unresolved. The CDR3 has 14 residues. In germline, CDR1 is SGHTA, CDR2 FQGNSA. V lost 5 bases, J lost 4 bases, and 13 bases lay in between. The CDR3 spells CASSLRSGPDTQYF. The CDR3 nucleotides are TGTGCCAGCAGCCTGAGGAGTGGCCCAGATACGCAGTATTTT.

This clonotype came up many times. V usage is TRBV3-1 and J usage is TRBJ2-7, with D uncertain. V was trimmed by 6 bases and J by 6 bases, leaving 18 bases between them. Per germline, CDR1 LGHDT and CDR2 YNNKEL (reference sequence). CDR3 size: 14 residues. CDR3 in DNA: TGTGCCAGCAGTCTTCTCGGTCAAGACCCCGAGCAGTACTTC. It is translated as CASSLLGQDPEQYF.